The 23 T cell receptor beta chains below all came from one sample that was sequenced in a study of identical twins. TCRdb recomputed calls from the 5' RACE reads with MiXCR, one row per CDR3 protein. This sample has 1.5 million to 2 million distinct CDR3 sequences, with roughly a third found just once. The sequenced sample consisted of cord blood. Every receptor here comes from a newborn girl in good health.

This clonotype was observed a few times. The chain combines TRBV3-1 with TRBJ2-1; no clear D gene. Germline CDR1 is LGHDT and CDR2 is YNNKEL (reference sequence). This CDR3 region has 14 residues. With 1 base removed from V and 5 bases from J, the gap between germline ends came to 9 bases. The CDR3 loop reads CASSQGIPNNEQFF. The DNA of the CDR3 is TGTGCCAGCAGCCAAGGGATACCTAACAATGAGCAGTTCTTC.

This clonotype turned up a few times. The V and J genes are TRBV25-1 and TRBJ1-2, with 7 bases aligning to TRBD1. The CDR3 length is 15 residues. Trimming cost V 4 bases and J 6 bases; bases outside gene matches: 11. CDR1 MGHDK and CDR2 SYGVNS come from the germline V gene. CDR3 bases: TGTGCCAGCAGTGGGGGGACAGAGACGAAGAATGGCTACACCTTC. Its protein product is CASSGGTETKNGYTF.

This clonotype was detected only a few times. The V and J genes are TRBV27 and TRBJ2-1; 9 nucleotides align to TRBD1. This CDR3 is 16 amino acids long. CDR1 is MNHEY and CDR2 is SMNVEV in the germline V gene (reference sequence). With 6 bases clipped from V and 8 bases from J, the junction kept 14 bases outside the gene matches. The DNA for the CDR3 is TGTGCCAGCAGCACGAATCGGGACAGGGAGTCGGATGAGCAGTTCTTC. This gives the protein CASSTNRDRESDEQFF.

This clonotype has only a few counts. The gene calls are TRBV18 and TRBJ2-6, with D perhaps matching TRBD2 (5 bases). Germline CDR1 and CDR2: KGHSH and LQKENI. The CDR3 contains 13 residues. V was cut by 2 bases and J by 8 bases, with 7 bases left in between. Here the CDR3 DNA reads TGTGCCAGCTCACCATTGGACTCCAACGTCCTGACTTTC. Translating it yields CASSPLDSNVLTF. Using reference TRBV18 and TRBJ2-6 for the parts outside the CDR3, the full variable domain is NAGVMQNPRHLVRRRGQEARLRCSPMKGHSHVYWYRQLPEEGLKFMVYLQKENIIDESGMPKERFSAEFPKEGPSILRIQQVVRGDSAAYFCASSPLDSNVLTFGAGSRLTVL.

The V call is TRBV24-1, the J call TRBJ2-2; D ambiguous. Trimming shortened V by 0 bases and J by 3 bases, and 7 bases separated the two germline ends. Germline V CDR1 and CDR2: KGHDR, SFDVKD. CDR3 length: 15 amino acids. CDR3 loop: CATSDLFGDTGELFF. The CDR3 nucleotides are TGTGCCACCAGTGATTTGTTTGGGGACACCGGGGAGCTGTTTTTT.

The rearrangement links TRBV5-1 to TRBJ2-3; no firm D call. Germline V gene sequence: CDR1 SGHRS, CDR2 YFSETQ. CDR3 length: 13 amino acids. V dropped 6 bases and J dropped 0 bases, with 8 bases sitting between them. CDR3 in DNA: TGCGCCAGCAATCCATATAGCACAGATACGCAGTATTTT. Amino acids: CASNPYSTDTQYF.

Only a few counts were recorded for this clonotype. The V call is TRBV4-1, the J call TRBJ2-1; 10 bases match TRBD2. The CDR3 runs 17 residues. The ends lost 0 bases at V and 8 bases at J; junction bases unmatched: 10. Looked up from germline, CDR1 is MGHRA and CDR2 is YSYEKL. The CDR3 is CASSQDLSLAGVYEQFF. DNA of the CDR3: TGCGCCAGCAGCCAAGATTTAAGCCTAGCGGGAGTCTATGAGCAGTTCTTC.

The rearrangement links TRBV12-3 or TRBV12-4 to TRBJ2-7, with 9 bases aligning to TRBD2. The CDR3 covers 15 residues. The V and J ends lost 6 bases and 2 bases, in that order; junction bases with no gene match: 8. This chain's CDR3 is CASRGGLANTYEQYF. The CDR3 bases are TGTGCCAGCAGGGGAGGACTAGCGAATACCTACGAGCAGTACTTC.

This clonotype was detected many times. This rearrangement joins TRBV28 to TRBJ1-5; tentative D call: TRBD1 (6 bases). Germline assignment: CDR1 MDHEN and CDR2 SYDVKM. The CDR3 length is 14 residues. With 3 bases removed from V and 7 bases from J, the gap between germline ends came to 13 bases. For the CDR3, the DNA is TGTGCCAGCAGTTTTCCCCAGGGGAACCAGCCCCAGCATTTT. It encodes CASSFPQGNQPQHF. The full variable domain, its missing parts supplied by reference TRBV28 and TRBJ1-5, is DVKVTQSSRYLVKRTGEKVFLECVQDMDHENMFWYRQDPGLGLRLIYFSYDVKMKEKGDIPEGYSVSREKKERFSLILESASTNQTSMYLCASSFPQGNQPQHFGDGTRLSIL.

This clonotype was seen more than once but under ten times. The chain is built from TRBV20-1 and TRBJ2-5, with 9 bases identical to TRBD2. The tail of the sequence fits TRBJ2-7 better, so the J call may be wrong. The CDR3 extends over 14 amino acids. CDR1 and CDR2 (germline): DFQATT, SNEGSKA (reference sequence). This CDR3 reads CSAREVTSGYEQYF. CDR3 DNA: TGCAGTGCTAGAGAGGTGACTAGCGGCTACGAGCAGTACTTC.

This clonotype showed up just a few times. The chain employs TRBV28 and TRBJ2-4; 9 positions match TRBD2. Germline lookup yields CDR1 MDHEN and CDR2 SYDVKM. This CDR3 is 17 amino acids long. Unmatched junction bases numbered 8, after V lost 3 bases and J lost 2 bases. The CDR3 spells CASSFAGGLSPKNIQYF. CDR3 sequence (DNA): TGTGCCAGCAGTTTTGCGGGGGGGCTCAGCCCCAAAAACATTCAGTACTTC.

In regard to this clonotype: This may be a read error: a much more frequent sequence differs by one nucleotide. This chain joins TRBV5-6 and TRBJ2-7, with D uncertain. The germline V gene encodes CDR1 SGHDT and CDR2 YYEEEE. The V and J ends lost 4 bases and 2 bases respectively, with 7 bases between them. This CDR3 has 12 residues. The CDR3 coding sequence is TGTGCCAGCAGCATTGACACCTACGAGCAGTACTTC. Translating it yields CASSIDTYEQYF.

Ten or more counts support this clonotype. The chain couples TRBV25-1 to TRBJ2-4; D is unresolved. The CDR3 consists of 15 residues. The V and J ends lost 2 bases and 0 bases respectively, with 8 bases between them. Germline CDR1 and CDR2: MGHDK and SYGVNS. The CDR3 DNA reads as TGTGCCAGCAGTGAAAAGGAGACAGCCAAAAACATTCAGTACTTC. This gives the protein CASSEKETAKNIQYF.

The chain links TRBV20-1 to TRBJ1-1, with D hard to call. V shed 1 base and J shed 8 bases, with 11 bases lying between them. The CDR3 covers 12 residues. The germline gives CDR1 DFQATT, CDR2 SNEGSKA (reference sequence). Here the CDR3 DNA reads TGCAGTGCTAGAGGGGGAAGAGGGGAAGCTTTCTTT. It translates to CSARGGRGEAFF.

This clonotype was seen a few times. The chain is built from TRBV20-1 and TRBJ1-5; a weak D match, TRBD1 (5 bases). CDR1 is DFQATT and CDR2 is SNEGSKA in the germline V gene (reference sequence). Trimming removed 4 bases at V and 0 bases at J, with 16 bases between. The CDR3 length is 16 residues. In DNA form, the CDR3 reads TGCAGTGCTACCGGGACGGTTTCCTATAGCAATCAGCCCCAGCATTTT. It codes for CSATGTVSYSNQPQHF.

This chain links TRBV3-1 with TRBJ2-1; possible D gene TRBD1, 5 bases. Germline V CDR1 and CDR2: LGHDT, YNNKEL (reference sequence). The CDR3 loop spans 12 amino acids. Deletions cut 0 bases from V and 14 bases from J, with 11 bases between. In DNA, the CDR3 is TGTGCCAGCAGCCAAGATCAAGTCAGGGAGTTCTTC. This codes for CASSQDQVREFF.

As regards this clonotype: One junction end disagrees with the germline gene, perhaps due to a read error. This chain uses TRBV29-1 with TRBJ1-1; D is perhaps TRBD1 (5 bases). The CDR3 length is 14 residues. Germline CDR1 and CDR2: SQVTM and ANQGSEA. CDR3 bases: TGCAGCGTTGAAGCCAACCCAGGGAGAGGTGAAGTTTTCTTT. Translated: CSVEANPGRGEVFF. Using reference TRBV29-1 and TRBJ1-1 for the parts outside the CDR3, the full variable domain is SAVISQKPSRDICQRGTSLTIQCQVDSQVTMMFWYRQQPGQSLTLIATANQGSEATYESGFVIDKFPISRPNLTFSTLTVSNMSPEDSSIYLCSVEANPGRGEVFFGQGTRLTVV.

In its sample, this clonotype was seen a few times. The DNA of the CDR3 is TGTGCCATCAGCGACCCTCGGGAGACCCAGTACTTC. Its translation is CAISDPRETQYF. The chain is built from TRBV10-3 and TRBJ2-5, with D unclear. The V end was cut by 6 bases, the J end by 5 bases, with 10 bases between. Germline V lookup: CDR1 ENHRY, CDR2 SYGVKD. This CDR3 is 12 amino acids long.

This clonotype was observed a handful of times. This chain uses TRBV2 with TRBJ2-1, with a tentative D call TRBD1 (8 bases). Trimming cost V 1 base and J 15 bases, with 13 bases left between them. Germline values: CDR1 SNHLY, CDR2 FYNNEI. There are 12 residues in the CDR3. The CDR3 loop reads CASSEDRGGSFF. DNA for the CDR3: TGTGCCAGCAGTGAAGACAGGGGGGGGTCGTTCTTC. Combining the CDR3 with reference TRBV2 and TRBJ2-1 gives the whole variable domain EPEVTQTPSHQVTQMGQEVILRCVPISNHLYFYWYRQILGQKVEFLVSFYNNEISEKSEIFDDQFSVERPDGSNFTLKIRSTKLEDSAMYFCASSEDRGGSFFGPGTRLTVL.

This clonotype has at least ten counts. The chain links TRBV10-3 to TRBJ2-3, with 10 bases lining up with TRBD1. Trimming removed 5 bases from V and 3 bases from J; junction bases left unmatched: 5. The length of the CDR3 is 15 residues. The germline V gene has CDR1 ENHRY and CDR2 SYGVKD. CDR3 DNA: TGTGCCATCAGTCCGGGACAGGGGAGGACAGATACGCAGTATTTT. Its protein product is CAISPGQGRTDTQYF.

Comments on this clonotype: This clone may be a read error of a much larger clone one base away. This chain uses TRBV7-2 with TRBJ2-5; 7 bases match TRBD2. CDR3 length: 17 amino acids. Germline trimming cut 5 bases from V and 11 bases from J; bases unmatched to any gene: 23. Germline V gene lookup returns CDR1 SGHTA and CDR2 FQGNSA. The CDR3 nucleotides are TGTGCCAGCAGCGTGACTAGCCACCATATTGCCAACAATGAGCAGTACTTC. This codes for CASSVTSHHIANNEQYF.

V is TRBV19 and J is TRBJ1-1; D gene unclear. The CDR3 loop spans 15 amino acids. The V gene's germline CDR1 is LNHDA and CDR2 SQIVND (reference sequence). Trimming pared 0 bases from V and 1 base from J, leaving 9 bases between. In DNA form, the CDR3 reads TGTGCCAGTAGTATAGATCGACTTCCGAACACTGAAGCTTTCTTT. Translated: CASSIDRLPNTEAFF.

This chain connects TRBV9 to TRBJ2-5, with D possibly matching TRBD2 (6 bases). This CDR3 contains 16 residues. V was clipped by 4 bases and J by 1 base, with 17 bases between them. Germline loops: CDR1 SGDLS, CDR2 YYNGEE. CDR3: CASSPRWRGFQETQYF. CDR3 DNA: TGTGCCAGCAGCCCCCGCTGGCGGGGATTCCAAGAGACCCAGTACTTC.